This TCR beta chain came from a study of blood T cell repertoires in COVID-19. Study in general: Sites across the United States, Italy and Spain contributed samples from acute and convalescent COVID-19.

Losses at the gene ends were 4 bases for V and 5 bases for J; bases not matched to a gene: 8. Germline V gives CDR1 KGHDR, CDR2 SFDVKD. The CDR3 totals 16 residues. TCRdb's copy holds only in-frame clones and misses some; the assay was immunoSEQ multiplex PCR. The sample lists over 90,000 clones, 84% seen once, with more than 9% in the top ten. V usage is TRBV24-1 and J usage is TRBJ2-3, with TRBD1 matching over 10 bases. The receptor was isolated from a middle-aged man with active or convalescent COVID-19. The sequencing input was peripheral blood. The DNA for the CDR3 is TGTGCCACCAGTGACGCTGGGACAGGGGAAAGAGATACGCAGTATTTT. Its protein product is CATSDAGTGERDTQYF.